These 17 T cell receptor beta chains share one sample of origin, sequenced in a study of blood T cells in healthy people across ages. The second PCR ran roughly 6 to 11 cycles with a sample-barcoded 5' primer and J-beta primers. Using its own MiXCR run on the 5' RACE reads, TCRdb lists one record per CDR3 protein. The table shows about 1,500,000 distinct CDR3 sequences, with approximately 40% occurring only once. What was sequenced was blood. The origin of the receptors is a woman under 30 in good health.

The chain links TRBV5-5 to TRBJ2-3, with unresolved D. Deletions cut 2 bases from V and 0 bases from J, with 13 bases between. The CDR3 length is 16 residues. CDR1 SGHKS and CDR2 YYEKEE come from the germline V gene (reference sequence). For the CDR3, the DNA is TGTGCCAGCAGCTTACCAGTCGACGCTAGCACAGATACGCAGTATTTT. Translating it yields CASSLPVDASTDTQYF.

This clonotype appeared a few times. The chain joins TRBV5-1 to TRBJ2-5; 10 bases agree with TRBD1. Germline V gene data show CDR1 as SGHRS and CDR2 as YFSETQ. The trim removed 4 bases at V and 3 bases at J, leaving 12 bases unmatched. The CDR3 is made up of 17 amino acids. The CDR3 here is CASSPTPGQGREETQYF. The CDR3 nucleotides are TGCGCCAGCAGCCCTACTCCGGGACAGGGGCGGGAAGAGACCCAGTACTTC.

The chain combines TRBV6-5 with TRBJ2-7; 10 bases agree with TRBD1. This CDR3 region has 14 residues. The germline V gene has CDR1 MNHEY and CDR2 SVGAGI. With 5 bases clipped from V and 11 bases from J, the junction kept 12 bases outside the gene matches. CDR3 in amino acids: CASSPGTGVGQEYF. The CDR3 coding sequence is TGTGCCAGCAGTCCCGGGACAGGGGTGGGTCAGGAGTACTTC.

This clonotype has a handful of counts. The chain joins TRBV6-1 to TRBJ2-7; the D gene is possibly TRBD1 (5 bases). V was cut by 3 bases and J by 0 bases, with 12 bases left in between. This CDR3 region has 15 residues. CDR1 is MNHNS and CDR2 is SASEGT in the germline V gene. Here the CDR3 reads CASSDRQLISYEQYF. The CDR3 nucleotides read TGTGCCAGCAGTGATCGACAGCTTATCTCCTACGAGCAGTACTTC.

The table lists this clonotype with a count of one. At one boundary the junction diverges from the germline segment, which might be a read error. This rearrangement joins TRBV13 to TRBJ2-2; 8 bases are shared with TRBD1. CDR1 and CDR2 from the germline V gene are PRHDT and FYEKMQ (reference sequence). This CDR3 spans 16 amino acids. CDR3 amino acids: CASSLGQGAITGELFF. Written as DNA, the CDR3 is TGTGCCAGCAGTTTAGGGCAGGGGGCGATCACCGGGGAGCTGTTTTTT. The whole variable domain, remainder taken from reference TRBV13 and TRBJ2-2, is AAGVIQSPRHLIKEKRETATLKCYPIPRHDTVYWYQQGPGQDPQFLISFYEKMQSDKGSIPDRFSAQQFSDYHSELNMSSLELGDSALYFCASSLGQGAITGELFFGEGSRLTVL.

This rearrangement joins TRBV11-3 to TRBJ2-1; tentative D call: TRBD1 (6 bases). This CDR3 is 15 amino acids long. From germline, CDR1 is SGHNT and CDR2 YENEEA. With 11 bases removed from V and 2 bases from J, the gap between germline ends came to 19 bases. CDR3 DNA: TGTGCCCGAATGGGGGCAGGGCGAACCTACAATGAGCAGTTCTTC. This translates into CARMGAGRTYNEQFF.

V usage is TRBV7-9 and J usage is TRBJ2-1; 10 bases are shared with TRBD2. CDR1 SEHNR and CDR2 FQNEAQ come from the germline V gene (reference sequence). The CDR3 spans 17 residues. Trimming at V came to 3 bases and at J to 7 bases, leaving 12 bases not matched to a gene. The CDR3 DNA sequence: TGTGCCAGCAGCTTTAGGACTAGCGGCTCCACCGGAAATGAGCAGTTCTTC. Its translation: CASSFRTSGSTGNEQFF.

This clonotype has a single count. J is TRBJ2-3 and V is TRBV4-2; 7 bases map to TRBD1. Germline trimming cut 3 bases from V and 0 bases from J; bases unmatched to any gene: 6. The CDR3 totals 16 residues. Germline-derived CDR1 and CDR2 are LGHNA and YNFKEQ. The CDR3 DNA reads TGTGCCAGCAGCCAGGTGGGACAGAGTAGCACAGATACGCAGTATTTT. Translating it yields CASSQVGQSSTDTQYF.

This clonotype was found a few times. J is TRBJ1-5 and V is TRBV5-1; TRBD1 aligns across 10 bases. The germline gives CDR1 SGHRS, CDR2 YFSETQ. This CDR3 is built from 15 residues. The J segment lost 3 bases and the V segment lost 4 bases, leaving 4 bases of the junction unmatched. The chain's CDR3 is CASSPGQGTNQPQHF. In nucleotides, the CDR3 is TGCGCCAGCAGCCCGGGACAGGGGACCAATCAGCCCCAGCATTTT.

This CDR3 is CSVGSGSNTIYF. DNA for the CDR3: TGCAGCGTTGGTTCGGGCTCAAACACCATATATTTT. The chain joins TRBV29-1 to TRBJ1-3, with D unclear. Germline V gene lookup returns CDR1 SQVTM and CDR2 ANQGSEA. Trimming removed 4 bases at V and 6 bases at J, with 10 bases between. The CDR3 loop spans 12 amino acids.

The sample holds a few counts of this clonotype. The chain carries TRBV4-1 and TRBJ2-1; D remains ambiguous. The V and J ends lost 1 base and 4 bases respectively, with 5 bases between them. The CDR3 covers 13 residues. Germline V gene data show CDR1 as MGHRA and CDR2 as YSYEKL. This CDR3 is CASSQVEYNEQFF. The CDR3 nucleotides read TGCGCCAGCAGCCAAGTGGAGTACAATGAGCAGTTCTTC.

The gene calls are TRBV20-1 and TRBJ2-2, with a weak D call TRBD2 (5 bases). Trimming removed 2 bases at V and 0 bases at J, with 10 bases between. CDR3 size: 15 residues. Germline CDR1 reads DFQATT; CDR2 reads SNEGSKA (reference sequence). The CDR3, as DNA: TGCAGTGCTAGAAGTTTGGGAGCGAACACCGGGGAGCTGTTTTTT. Translating gives CSARSLGANTGELFF.

This clonotype was counted only a few times. The V call is TRBV6-1, the J call TRBJ1-5; no definite D call. Germline V gene sequence: CDR1 MNHNS, CDR2 SASEGT. This CDR3 spans 13 amino acids. The V end was cut by 4 bases, the J end by 7 bases, with 11 bases between. The CDR3 DNA reads as TGTGCCAGCAGTGGGGCCGCCCGCCAGCCCCAGCATTTT. This gives the protein CASSGAARQPQHF.

The chain joins TRBV20-1 to TRBJ1-1; unclear D gene. V was cut by 6 bases and J by 1 base, with 12 bases left in between. Germline loops: CDR1 DFQATT, CDR2 SNEGSKA (reference sequence). The CDR3 runs 13 residues. The CDR3 here is CSAVTSQNTEAFF. The CDR3 DNA reads TGCAGTGCGGTAACATCGCAGAACACTGAAGCTTTCTTT.

The CDR3: CASTLTGDYGYTF. The CDR3 region has the DNA TGTGCCAGCACCTTGACAGGGGACTATGGCTACACCTTC. The chain employs TRBV6-1 and TRBJ1-2; 8 nucleotides agree with TRBD1. From germline, CDR1 is MNHNS and CDR2 SASEGT. The J segment lost 3 bases and the V segment lost 7 bases, leaving 4 bases of the junction unmatched. The CDR3 consists of 13 residues.

CDR3 sequence: CSARGVGLAIEETQYF. CDR3 coding DNA: TGCAGTGCTAGGGGGGTGGGACTAGCGATTGAAGAGACCCAGTACTTC. The rearrangement links TRBV20-1 to TRBJ2-5; 10 nucleotides match TRBD2. After removal of 3 bases from V and 3 bases from J, the junction contained 10 bases not matched to a gene. The length of the CDR3 is 16 residues. Germline V lookup: CDR1 DFQATT, CDR2 SNEGSKA (reference sequence).

The chain employs TRBV5-1 and TRBJ1-1; 7 nucleotides align to TRBD1. Trimming at V came to 0 bases and at J to 6 bases, leaving 8 bases not matched to a gene. This CDR3 is 15 amino acids long. The V gene's germline CDR1 is SGHRS and CDR2 YFSETQ. CDR3 nucleotide sequence: TGCGCCAGCAGCTTGGTGGAGGGGGCGTTCGCTGAAGCTTTCTTT. Translated: CASSLVEGAFAEAFF.